The rows below give T cell receptor beta chains drawn from one sample of a study of response to subunit inactivated influenza vaccine. MiXCR, applied by TCRdb to the RT-PCR reads, yields one record per CDR3 protein. The sample contains more than 700,000 distinct CDR3 sequences, around 20% of which appear only once. Sequencing used PBMCs from blood, obtained roughly 5 days after vaccination. Receptor source: a man in his forties or fifties who received an inactivated influenza vaccine. Each CDR3 is given with its conserved first and last residue. The D gene is left open where the match is weak. Clone size is stated in some rows and not others, as once, few, many or a class when expanded.

abundance: .
v_gene: TRBV20-1
d_gene: .
len: 11
j_gene: TRBJ2-3
CDR3aa: CSARMWDTQYF
CDR3nt: TGCAGTGCTAGAATGTGGGATACGCAGTATTTT

abundance: few
v_gene: TRBV12-3/TRBV12-4
d_gene: .
len: 14
j_gene: TRBJ2-1
CDR3aa: CASTMDYASNEQFF
CDR3nt: TGTGCCAGCACCATGGACTACGCTTCCAATGAGCAGTTCTTC

abundance: few
v_gene: TRBV20-1
d_gene: .
len: 12
j_gene: TRBJ2-3
CDR3aa: CSAHWAADTQYF
CDR3nt: TGCAGTGCTCATTGGGCCGCAGATACGCAGTATTTT

abundance: .
v_gene: TRBV15
d_gene: TRBD1
len: 15
j_gene: TRBJ2-1
CDR3aa: CATSRAGTGMDEQFF
CDR3nt: TGTGCCACCAGCAGAGCCGGGACAGGGATGGATGAGCAGTTCTTC

abundance: few
v_gene: TRBV9
d_gene: TRBD2
len: 15
j_gene: TRBJ2-1
CDR3aa: CASSVVAGVGNEQFF
CDR3nt: TGTGCCAGCAGCGTAGTGGCGGGAGTCGGGAATGAGCAGTTCTTC

abundance: few
v_gene: TRBV29-1
d_gene: TRBD1
len: 13
j_gene: TRBJ1-4
CDR3aa: CSANRGTNEKLFF
CDR3nt: TGCAGCGCTAACAGGGGAACTAATGAAAAACTGTTTTTT

abundance: few
v_gene: TRBV18
d_gene: .
len: 15
j_gene: TRBJ1-4
CDR3aa: CASSPGGRRNEKLFF
CDR3nt: TGTGCCAGCTCACCCGGGGGCCGAAGAAATGAAAAACTGTTTTTT

abundance: few
v_gene: TRBV20-1
d_gene: TRBD1
len: 13
j_gene: TRBJ1-2
CDR3aa: CSARGDRLYGYTF
CDR3nt: TGCAGTGCTAGAGGGGACAGGCTCTATGGCTACACCTTC

abundance: .
v_gene: TRBV18
d_gene: .
len: 15
j_gene: TRBJ2-6
CDR3aa: CASSPSNSGANVLTF
CDR3nt: TGTGCCAGCTCACCTAGTAACTCTGGGGCCAACGTCCTGACTTTC

abundance: .
v_gene: TRBV7-6
d_gene: .
len: 13
j_gene: TRBJ2-3
CDR3aa: CASSSALTDTQYF
CDR3nt: TGTGCCAGCAGCTCGGCCCTCACAGATACGCAGTATTTT

abundance: few
v_gene: TRBV6-1
d_gene: .
len: 13
j_gene: TRBJ2-1
CDR3aa: CASSDPSYNEQFF
CDR3nt: TGTGCCAGCAGTGATCCGAGTTACAATGAGCAGTTCTTC

abundance: .
v_gene: TRBV20-1
d_gene: .
len: 15
j_gene: TRBJ2-2
CDR3aa: CSARDMTGNTGELFF
CDR3nt: TGCAGTGCTAGAGATATGACGGGGAACACCGGGGAGCTGTTTTTT

abundance: .
v_gene: TRBV20-1
d_gene: .
len: 13
j_gene: TRBJ2-1
CDR3aa: CSARETLRDEQFF
CDR3nt: TGCAGTGCTAGAGAAACTCTGAGGGATGAGCAGTTCTTC

abundance: .
v_gene: TRBV2
d_gene: .
len: 17
j_gene: TRBJ2-1
CDR3aa: CASSPFGGGSSYNEQFF
CDR3nt: TGTGCCAGCAGCCCTTTTGGGGGCGGAAGCTCCTACAATGAGCAGTTCTTC

abundance: few
v_gene: TRBV11-2
d_gene: TRBD2
len: 18
j_gene: TRBJ2-1
CDR3aa: CASSTRGTSGISYNEQFF
CDR3nt: TGTGCCAGCAGCACCCGTGGGACTAGCGGGATCTCCTACAATGAGCAGTTCTTC

abundance: many
v_gene: TRBV5-1
d_gene: .
len: 14
j_gene: TRBJ1-1
CDR3aa: CASSLDSLNTEAFF
CDR3nt: TGTGCCAGCAGCTTAGACTCGCTGAACACTGAAGCTTTCTTT

abundance: many
v_gene: TRBV5-1
d_gene: TRBD1
len: 14
j_gene: TRBJ1-1
CDR3aa: CASTRDSLNTEAFF
CDR3nt: TGCGCCAGCACCCGGGACAGTTTAAACACTGAAGCTTTCTTT

abundance: .
v_gene: TRBV27
d_gene: .
len: 14
j_gene: TRBJ2-2
CDR3aa: CANKGGGYIGELFF
CDR3nt: TGTGCCAATAAGGGAGGGGGGTACATCGGGGAGCTGTTTTTT

abundance: .
v_gene: TRBV20-1
d_gene: .
len: 16
j_gene: TRBJ2-3
CDR3aa: CSAVPEGSRSTDTQYF
CDR3nt: TGCAGTGCCGTACCAGAGGGGAGTCGCAGCACAGATACGCAGTATTTT

abundance: few
v_gene: TRBV29-1
d_gene: TRBD2
len: 14
j_gene: TRBJ2-1
CDR3aa: CSVTVAGGIYEQFF
CDR3nt: TGCAGCGTTACGGTTGCGGGAGGGATCTATGAGCAGTTCTTC

abundance: many
v_gene: TRBV5-1
d_gene: .
len: 15
j_gene: TRBJ2-5
CDR3aa: CASSWGNAGMETQYF
CDR3nt: TGCGCCAGCAGCTGGGGAAACGCGGGGATGGAGACCCAGTACTTC

abundance: many
v_gene: TRBV2
d_gene: TRBD1
len: 12
j_gene: TRBJ2-2
CDR3aa: CASSETGAGLFF
CDR3nt: TGTGCCAGCAGCGAGACAGGGGCAGGTCTGTTTTTT

abundance: few
v_gene: TRBV24-1
d_gene: TRBD1
len: 15
j_gene: TRBJ2-2
CDR3aa: CATSLRQGRAGELFF
CDR3nt: TGTGCCACCAGCCTCAGACAGGGACGGGCCGGGGAGCTGTTTTTT

abundance: .
v_gene: TRBV12-3/TRBV12-4
d_gene: .
len: 13
j_gene: TRBJ1-2
CDR3aa: CASSSSYGDGYTF
CDR3nt: TGTGCCAGCAGTTCCAGTTATGGGGATGGCTACACCTTC

abundance: many
v_gene: TRBV12-3/TRBV12-4
d_gene: TRBD1
len: 17
j_gene: TRBJ2-5
CDR3aa: CASSLGYTGGLQETQYF
CDR3nt: TGTGCCAGCAGTTTAGGGTATACAGGGGGCCTCCAAGAGACCCAGTACTTC

abundance: .
v_gene: TRBV12-3/TRBV12-4
d_gene: .
len: 13
j_gene: TRBJ2-2
CDR3aa: CASSLIGDGELFF
CDR3nt: TGTGCCAGCAGTTTAATAGGGGACGGGGAGCTGTTTTTT

abundance: .
v_gene: TRBV29-1
d_gene: .
len: 11
j_gene: TRBJ2-7
CDR3aa: CSALRASEQYF
CDR3nt: TGCAGCGCCTTAAGGGCAAGCGAGCAGTACTTC

abundance: .
v_gene: TRBV7-9
d_gene: .
len: 13
j_gene: TRBJ1-2
CDR3aa: CASVSPVNYGYTF
CDR3nt: TGTGCCAGCGTAAGTCCGGTAAACTATGGCTACACCTTC

abundance: .
v_gene: TRBV7-9
d_gene: TRBD1
len: 16
j_gene: TRBJ2-7
CDR3aa: CASSSAGQGASYEQYF
CDR3nt: TGTGCCAGCAGCTCCGCCGGACAGGGGGCATCCTACGAGCAGTACTTC

abundance: many
v_gene: TRBV7-2
d_gene: TRBD2
len: 15
j_gene: TRBJ2-7
CDR3aa: CASSRLAGPAYEQYF
CDR3nt: TGTGCCAGCAGTCGGTTAGCGGGACCCGCCTACGAGCAGTACTTC

abundance: few
v_gene: TRBV18
d_gene: TRBD2
len: 14
j_gene: TRBJ2-5
CDR3aa: CASSEGLAQETQYF
CDR3nt: TGTGCCAGCTCAGAGGGACTAGCACAAGAGACCCAGTACTTC

abundance: few
v_gene: TRBV18
d_gene: .
len: 16
j_gene: TRBJ2-2
CDR3aa: CASSPQGSRNTGELFF
CDR3nt: TGTGCCAGCTCACCACAGGGGTCGCGTAACACCGGGGAGCTGTTTTTT

abundance: few
v_gene: TRBV20-1
d_gene: TRBD2
len: 14
j_gene: TRBJ2-3
CDR3aa: CSATAGGHTDTQYF
CDR3nt: TGCAGTGCCACGGCGGGAGGCCACACAGATACGCAGTATTTT

abundance: .
v_gene: TRBV19
d_gene: TRBD1
len: 16
j_gene: TRBJ2-7
CDR3aa: CASSTPPGQGNREQYF
CDR3nt: TGTGCCAGTAGTACCCCACCGGGACAGGGTAATCGAGAGCAGTACTTC

abundance: .
v_gene: TRBV7-2
d_gene: .
len: 15
j_gene: TRBJ1-3
CDR3aa: CASSEGQFSGNTIYF
CDR3nt: TGTGCCAGCAGCGAGGGACAATTCTCTGGAAACACCATATATTTT

abundance: many
v_gene: TRBV12-3/TRBV12-4
d_gene: .
len: 13
j_gene: TRBJ2-3
CDR3aa: CASSPTTTDTQYF
CDR3nt: TGTGCCAGCAGTCCCACAACCACAGATACGCAGTATTTT

abundance: few
v_gene: TRBV18
d_gene: TRBD1
len: 15
j_gene: TRBJ2-7
CDR3aa: CASSPGPGGSYEQYF
CDR3nt: TGTGCCAGCTCACCGGGGCCAGGGGGCTCCTACGAGCAGTACTTC

abundance: few
v_gene: TRBV13
d_gene: .
len: 14
j_gene: TRBJ2-1
CDR3aa: CASTSRGPYNEQFF
CDR3nt: TGTGCCAGCACCTCACGGGGCCCTTACAATGAGCAGTTCTTC

abundance: .
v_gene: TRBV5-1
d_gene: .
len: 17
j_gene: TRBJ1-1
CDR3aa: CASSLTFPAPIGAEAFF
CDR3nt: TGCGCCAGCAGCTTGACCTTTCCGGCACCCATCGGCGCTGAAGCTTTCTTT

abundance: few
v_gene: TRBV12-3/TRBV12-4
d_gene: TRBD2
len: 15
j_gene: TRBJ2-3
CDR3aa: CASRPSGAPSETQYF
CDR3nt: TGTGCCAGCAGGCCTAGCGGGGCGCCTTCAGAAACGCAGTATTTT

abundance: many
v_gene: TRBV12-3/TRBV12-4
d_gene: .
len: 12
j_gene: TRBJ2-3
CDR3aa: CASSSITDTQYF
CDR3nt: TGTGCCAGCAGTTCCATCACAGATACGCAGTATTTT

abundance: .
v_gene: TRBV27
d_gene: .
len: 15
j_gene: TRBJ2-6
CDR3aa: CASSHNREGANVLTF
CDR3nt: TGTGCCAGCAGTCACAACAGGGAAGGGGCCAACGTCCTGACTTTC

abundance: .
v_gene: TRBV29-1
d_gene: TRBD2
len: 14
j_gene: TRBJ2-7
CDR3aa: CSVETGRASYEQYF
CDR3nt: TGCAGCGTTGAAACTGGGAGGGCTTCCTACGAGCAGTACTTC

abundance: few
v_gene: TRBV7-2
d_gene: TRBD2
len: 16
j_gene: TRBJ2-3
CDR3aa: CASSSGLAGASDTQYF
CDR3nt: TGTGCCAGCAGCTCAGGACTAGCGGGAGCGTCAGATACGCAGTATTTT

abundance: few
v_gene: TRBV6-1
d_gene: TRBD1
len: 17
j_gene: TRBJ1-5
CDR3aa: CASSPERRGTANQPQHF
CDR3nt: TGTGCCAGCAGTCCCGAGAGAAGGGGGACAGCAAATCAGCCCCAGCATTTT

abundance: few
v_gene: TRBV29-1
d_gene: .
len: 13
j_gene: TRBJ2-5
CDR3aa: CSVSVQRRETQYF
CDR3nt: TGCAGCGTTTCGGTCCAGCGAAGAGAGACCCAGTACTTC

abundance: .
v_gene: TRBV6-1
d_gene: TRBD1
len: 15
j_gene: TRBJ2-2
CDR3aa: CASRTQGASTGELFF
CDR3nt: TGTGCCAGCAGGACACAGGGGGCGAGCACCGGGGAGCTGTTTTTT

abundance: many
v_gene: TRBV6-1
d_gene: TRBD1
len: 16
j_gene: TRBJ2-5
CDR3aa: CASSPYGTGNIETQYF
CDR3nt: TGTGCCAGCAGTCCCTATGGGACAGGGAATATAGAGACCCAGTACTTC

abundance: .
v_gene: TRBV5-1
d_gene: .
len: 13
j_gene: TRBJ1-2
CDR3aa: CASQKGGEYGYTF
CDR3nt: TGCGCCAGCCAAAAAGGGGGGGAGTATGGCTACACCTTC

abundance: many
v_gene: TRBV12-3/TRBV12-4
d_gene: .
len: 12
j_gene: TRBJ2-1
CDR3aa: CASSFAYNEQFF
CDR3nt: TGTGCCAGCAGTTTCGCGTACAATGAGCAGTTCTTC

abundance: few
v_gene: TRBV6-5
d_gene: TRBD2
len: 16
j_gene: TRBJ2-5
CDR3aa: CASSYFGGVGQETQYF
CDR3nt: TGTGCCAGCAGTTACTTCGGGGGGGTAGGGCAAGAGACCCAGTACTTC

abundance: few
v_gene: TRBV28
d_gene: .
len: 23
j_gene: TRBJ2-2
CDR3aa: CASSLGLVVGRSDPQENTGELFF
CDR3nt: TGTGCCAGCAGTTTAGGTTTAGTGGTCGGCCGCTCGGACCCCCAAGAGAACACCGGGGAGCTGTTTTTT

abundance: few
v_gene: TRBV20-1
d_gene: .
len: 16
j_gene: TRBJ2-2
CDR3aa: CSARDPIQGNTGELFF
CDR3nt: TGCAGTGCTAGAGACCCCATACAGGGGAACACCGGGGAGCTGTTTTTT

abundance: few
v_gene: TRBV9
d_gene: .
len: 15
j_gene: TRBJ2-1
CDR3aa: CASSVSGKTYNEQFF
CDR3nt: TGTGCCAGCAGCGTATCGGGGAAGACCTACAATGAGCAGTTCTTC

abundance: .
v_gene: TRBV5-1
d_gene: .
len: 16
j_gene: TRBJ1-6
CDR3aa: CASSLEGSLGNSPLHF
CDR3nt: TGCGCCAGCAGCTTGGAAGGTTCCCTCGGTAATTCACCCCTCCATTTT

abundance: few
v_gene: TRBV5-1
d_gene: .
len: 16
j_gene: TRBJ1-1
CDR3aa: CASSLGGSGGNTEAFF
CDR3nt: TGCGCCAGCAGCTTGGGGGGCTCGGGAGGGAACACTGAAGCTTTCTTT

abundance: .
v_gene: TRBV6-1
d_gene: TRBD1
len: 14
j_gene: TRBJ2-2
CDR3aa: CASQQGRNTGELFF
CDR3nt: TGTGCCAGCCAACAGGGGAGGAACACCGGGGAGCTGTTTTTT

abundance: .
v_gene: TRBV6-5
d_gene: TRBD2
len: 16
j_gene: TRBJ2-2
CDR3aa: CASSYSGGVDTGELFF
CDR3nt: TGTGCCAGCAGTTACTCCGGGGGGGTGGACACCGGGGAGCTGTTTTTT